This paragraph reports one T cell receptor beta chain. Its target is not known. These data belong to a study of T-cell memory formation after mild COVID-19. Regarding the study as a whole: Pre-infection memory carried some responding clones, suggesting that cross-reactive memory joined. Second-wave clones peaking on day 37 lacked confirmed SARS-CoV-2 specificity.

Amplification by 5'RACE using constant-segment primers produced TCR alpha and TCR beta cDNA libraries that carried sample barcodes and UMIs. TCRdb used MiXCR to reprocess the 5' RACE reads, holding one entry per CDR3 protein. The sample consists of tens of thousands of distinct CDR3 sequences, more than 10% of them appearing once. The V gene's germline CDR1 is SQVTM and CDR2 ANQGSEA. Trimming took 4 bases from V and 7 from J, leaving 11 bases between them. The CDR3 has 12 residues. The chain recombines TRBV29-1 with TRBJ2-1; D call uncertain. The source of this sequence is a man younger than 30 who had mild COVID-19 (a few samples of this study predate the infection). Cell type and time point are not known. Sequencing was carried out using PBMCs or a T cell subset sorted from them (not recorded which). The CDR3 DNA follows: TGCAGCGTTGGAGTGATGCAGAATGAGCAGTTCTTC. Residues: CSVGVMQNEQFF.